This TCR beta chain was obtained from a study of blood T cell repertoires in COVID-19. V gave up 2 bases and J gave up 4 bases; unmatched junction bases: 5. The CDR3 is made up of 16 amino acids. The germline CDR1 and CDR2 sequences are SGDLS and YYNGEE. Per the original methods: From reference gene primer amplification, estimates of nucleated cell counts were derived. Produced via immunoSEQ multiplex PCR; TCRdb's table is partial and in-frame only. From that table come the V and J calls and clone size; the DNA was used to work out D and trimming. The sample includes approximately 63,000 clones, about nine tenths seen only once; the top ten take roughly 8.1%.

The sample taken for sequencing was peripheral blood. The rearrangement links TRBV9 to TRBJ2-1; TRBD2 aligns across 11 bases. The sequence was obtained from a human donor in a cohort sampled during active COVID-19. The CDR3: CASSVTGLAAYNEQFF. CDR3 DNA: TGTGCCAGCAGCGTGACGGGACTAGCGGCTTACAATGAGCAGTTCTTC.